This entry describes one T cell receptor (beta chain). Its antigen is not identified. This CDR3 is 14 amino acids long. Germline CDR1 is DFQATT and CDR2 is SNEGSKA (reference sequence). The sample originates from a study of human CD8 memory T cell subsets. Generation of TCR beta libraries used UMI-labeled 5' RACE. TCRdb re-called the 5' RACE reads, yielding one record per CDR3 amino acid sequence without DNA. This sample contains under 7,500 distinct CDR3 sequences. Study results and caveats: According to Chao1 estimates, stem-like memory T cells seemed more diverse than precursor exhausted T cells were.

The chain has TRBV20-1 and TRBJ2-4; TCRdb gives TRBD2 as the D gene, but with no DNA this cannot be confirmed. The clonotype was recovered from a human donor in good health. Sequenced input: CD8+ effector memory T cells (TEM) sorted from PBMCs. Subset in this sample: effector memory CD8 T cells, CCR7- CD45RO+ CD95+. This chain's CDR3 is CSATPWRDANIQYF.